The clone carrying this T cell receptor beta chain showed up just a few times. Its cognate antigen is unknown. These data originate in a study of identical twins. General study results and limits: Researchers reported excess low generation probability among twin-shared out-of-frame alpha sequences. It was out-of-frame TCR alpha sharing in monozygotic twins that models underestimated. Zero-insertion analyses were open to partial confounding by invariant MAIT and iNKT cells.

TCRdb independently ran MiXCR on the 5' RACE reads; one entry per CDR3 protein. The sample lists about 700,000 distinct CDR3 sequences; approximately 6% were seen once. Deletions cut 5 bases from V and 5 bases from J, with 8 bases between. The CDR3 is made up of 12 amino acids. Germline assignment: CDR1 LGHNT and CDR2 FRNRAP. Sequencing was done on a sample of naive T cells sorted from blood. The genes are TRBV12-5 and TRBJ2-3; D is unclear. The sequence came from a man younger than 35 in good health. The CDR3 sequence is CASGETRDTQYF. DNA for the CDR3: TGTGCTAGTGGTGAGACACGAGATACGCAGTATTTT.